This TCR beta chain came from a study of blood T cell repertoires in COVID-19. Across the study: Researchers got acute and convalescent COVID-19 samples from the United States, Italy and Spain. PBMCs, B-cell-depleted T cells, or T cells were the source of the cDNA or gDNA that made up the material.

In the authors' methods: Quantification of nucleated cells was approximated via reference gene primer amplification. Clones were read by immunoSEQ multiplex PCR, and TCRdb kept only the in-frame ones, dropping some. That table gives V, J and clone size, and the DNA gave D and trimming. The sample lists approximately 150,000 clones; about 81% were seen once. This clone appeared once. Sequenced: peripheral blood. This clonotype was sampled from a human donor in a cohort sampled during active COVID-19.

CDR3 residues: CASSLRFRRQDNYGYTF. For the CDR3, the DNA is TGTGCCAGCAGCTTAAGGTTTCGGCGGCAAGACAACTATGGCTACACCTTC. The chain joins TRBV7-8 to TRBJ1-2; unclear D gene. The CDR3 has 17 amino acids. Deletions cut 2 bases from V and 2 bases from J, with 18 bases between. Germline CDR1 is SGHVS and CDR2 is FQNEAQ.